The rows below give T cell receptor beta chains drawn from one sample of a study of T cell repertoires in cytomegalovirus infection. One entry per CDR3 protein, called by TCRdb with MiXCR from the reads. The table lists 75,000 to 100,000 distinct CDR3 sequences, more than 40% of them singletons. Antigens of these TCRs are unknown. Source: CD8+ T cells from cultured PBMCs, taken from culture after CMV antigen stimulation. The receptors were sampled from a human donor in good health (CMV status not recorded). Some clones in this sample may be carry-over from other donors' samples. CDR3s include the opening cysteine and the closing phenylalanine or tryptophan. A D gene is named only where the DNA matches it firmly. For some rows the clone size is stated as once, few or many, or as a class when expanded; others skip it.

TRBD1,TRBJ2-7,-,TRBV4-3,CASSYRTGPYEQYF,TGCGCCAGCAGCTACCGGACAGGGCCCTACGAGCAGTACTTC
TRBD1,TRBJ1-2,few,TRBV12-3/TRBV12-4,CASSSQDRTHGYTF,TGTGCCAGCAGTTCCCAGGACAGGACTCATGGCTACACCTTC
TRBD1,TRBJ2-1,few,TRBV7-9,CASSSNRGPNVREQFF,TGTGCCAGCAGCTCGAACAGGGGGCCCAATGTAAGGGAGCAGTTCTTC
-,TRBJ1-2,-,TRBV5-4,CASSLDTGTYGYTF,TGTGCCAGCAGCTTGGACACGGGAACCTATGGCTACACCTTC
TRBD2,TRBJ2-1,many,TRBV11-1,CASSNRLAGEGEQFF,TGTGCCAGCAGCAACCGACTAGCGGGTGAGGGTGAGCAGTTCTTC
-,TRBJ2-1,once,TRBV15,CATRDLLFSGAYPNEQFF,TGTGCCACCAGGGACTTATTGTTTAGCGGAGCCTATCCTAATGAGCAGTTCTTC
-,TRBJ1-1,few,TRBV12-3/TRBV12-4,CASSLRVITEAFF,TGTGCCAGCAGTTTAAGAGTGATCACTGAAGCTTTCTTT
-,TRBJ2-5,few,TRBV7-6,CAGSGGRETQYF,TGTGCCGGGTCGGGGGGCCGAGAGACCCAGTACTTC
TRBD2,TRBJ2-1,-,TRBV5-1,CASSLRQPGLADYNEQFF,TGCGCCAGCAGCTTACGGCAGCCGGGACTAGCGGACTACAATGAGCAGTTCTTC
-,TRBJ2-2,-,TRBV6-2/TRBV6-3,CSSSNPGELFF,TGTTCCAGCAGTAACCCCGGGGAGCTCTTTTTT
-,TRBJ2-4,-,TRBV9,CASSPSWGLAKNIQYF,TGTGCCAGCAGCCCCAGCTGGGGCCTAGCCAAAAACATTCAGTACTTC
TRBD1,TRBJ2-1,-,TRBV28,CASSSRTGSYNEQFF,TGTGCCAGCAGTTCTAGGACAGGGAGCTACAATGAGCAGTTCTTC
-,TRBJ1-2,few,TRBV12-3/TRBV12-4,CASSKSRENFYGYTF,TGTGCCAGCAGCAAGTCCCGGGAGAATTTCTATGGCTACACCTTC
-,TRBJ1-1,few,TRBV7-9,CASSSGTGYRTEAFF,TGTGCCAGCAGCTCGGGTACAGGGTATCGGACTGAAGCTTTCTTT
TRBD1,TRBJ2-2,-,TRBV19,CASSSRRGRGKNTGELFF,TGTGCCAGTAGTTCCCGCCGGGGCAGGGGGAAAAACACCGGGGAGCTGTTTTTT
-,TRBJ2-2,once,TRBV11-2,CASSLGDGKELFF,TGTGCCAGCAGCTTAGGAGATGGGAAGGAGCTGTTTTTT
-,TRBJ2-2,-,TRBV7-6,CASSLSRSELFF,TGTGCCAGCAGCTTATCCCGCAGTGAGCTGTTTTTT
-,TRBJ2-6,-,TRBV6-8,CASILGWGARSGANVLTF,TGTGCCAGCATTCTAGGTTGGGGGGCCCGCTCTGGGGCCAACGTCCTGACTTTC
TRBD1,TRBJ1-5,once,TRBV19,CASRPIRQGVDQPQHF,TGTGCCAGTCGTCCGATCCGACAGGGGGTCGATCAGCCCCAGCATTTT
-,TRBJ2-1,-,TRBV27,CASSLRGAGQFF,TGTGCCAGCAGTCTGCGTGGGGCCGGACAGTTCTTC
-,TRBJ1-4,few,TRBV7-2,CASNHGGSNEKLFF,TGTGCCAGCAACCACGGGGGTTCTAATGAAAAACTGTTTTTT
TRBD1,TRBJ1-2,-,TRBV7-3,CASSSYRGQGGPHDYTF,TGTGCCAGCAGCTCTTACCGAGGACAGGGGGGTCCCCATGACTACACCTTC
-,TRBJ1-2,-,TRBV27,CASSSGGWHGYTF,TGTGCCAGCAGTTCCGGGGGCTGGCATGGCTACACCTTC
-,TRBJ2-7,-,TRBV29-1,CSVEDRRGYEQYF,TGCAGCGTTGAAGATAGGAGGGGGTACGAGCAGTACTTC
-,TRBJ1-6,-,TRBV4-1,CASSQEPGAYNSPLHF,TGCGCCAGCAGCCAAGAACCGGGAGCCTATAATTCACCCCTCCACTTT
TRBD1,TRBJ2-7,once,TRBV11-2,CASSDREFWPYEQYF,TGTGCCAGCAGCGACAGGGAGTTTTGGCCCTACGAGCAGTACTTC
-,TRBJ1-6,-,TRBV6-5,CASSYSKGIGDSPLHF,TGTGCCAGCAGTTACTCGAAGGGGATCGGGGATTCACCCCTCCACTTT
-,TRBJ2-1,-,TRBV6-1,CASSDLGSSYNEQFF,TGTGCCAGCAGTGATTTGGGGAGCTCCTACAATGAGCAGTTCTTC
TRBD1,TRBJ2-3,-,TRBV7-6,CASSSGQGASDTQYF,TGTGCCAGCAGCTCAGGACAGGGGGCCTCAGATACGCAGTATTTT
-,TRBJ1-2,-,TRBV10-3,CAISESTGTNYGYTF,TGTGCCATCAGTGAGTCGACTGGAACCAACTATGGCTACACCTTC
-,TRBJ2-5,-,TRBV11-2,CASSSLFGGETQYF,TGTGCCAGCAGCTCCCTATTCGGAGGAGAGACCCAGTACTTC
-,TRBJ2-7,-,TRBV7-9,CASTLVGVRDLYEQYF,TGTGCCAGCACCCTAGTAGGAGTCAGGGATCTTTACGAGCAGTACTTC
-,TRBJ2-3,-,TRBV12-3/TRBV12-4,CASSLGGLPDTQYF,TGTGCCAGCAGTTTAGGTGGCTTGCCAGATACGCAGTATTTT
-,TRBJ2-7,-,TRBV7-8,CASSSPRAGINYEQYF,TGTGCCAGCAGCTCCCCCCGGGCAGGGATTAACTACGAGCAGTACTTC
-,TRBJ1-1,-,TRBV3-1,CASSQAAWTEAFF,TGTGCCAGCAGCCAAGCAGCCTGGACTGAAGCTTTCTTT
TRBD1,TRBJ2-7,-,TRBV28,CASEDRESYEQYF,TGTGCCAGCGAAGACAGGGAGTCCTACGAGCAGTACTTC
-,TRBJ2-2,few,TRBV7-2,CASSLATYANTGELFF,TGTGCCAGCAGCTTAGCCACATACGCGAACACCGGGGAGCTGTTTTTT
TRBD1,TRBJ2-7,-,TRBV27,CASSLSQGVLSYEQYF,TGTGCCAGCAGTTTATCCCAGGGGGTCTTGTCCTACGAGCAGTACTTC
-,TRBJ1-5,-,TRBV27,CASSLTASNQPQHF,TGTGCCAGCAGTTTAACAGCTAGCAATCAGCCCCAGCATTTT
-,TRBJ2-1,-,TRBV20-1,CSARDRGDDYNEQFF,TGCAGTGCTAGAGATCGCGGGGACGATTACAATGAGCAGTTCTTC
-,TRBJ2-1,-,TRBV15,CATSPESDYNEQFF,TGTGCCACCAGCCCCGAAAGCGATTACAATGAGCAGTTCTTC
-,TRBJ1-1,-,TRBV7-4,CASSSGQMNTEAFF,TGTGCCAGCAGCTCCGGACAAATGAACACTGAAGCTTTCTTT
-,TRBJ1-6,-,TRBV7-2,CASSANLRGFPPPLHF,TGTGCCAGCAGCGCCAATCTCAGGGGTTTCCCCCCACCCCTCCACTTT
-,TRBJ1-2,-,TRBV28,CASSLGPTNGYTF,TGTGCCAGCAGTTTGGGCCCGACCAACGGCTACACCTTC
-,TRBJ2-2,few,TRBV28,CASSRTNTGELFF,TGTGCCAGCAGTAGGACGAACACCGGGGAGCTGTTTTTT
-,TRBJ2-7,few,TRBV11-2,CASSYRRNYEQYF,TGTGCCAGCAGCTACCGACGGAACTACGAGCAGTACTTC
TRBD2,TRBJ2-3,-,TRBV4-1,CASSQLAGGPRDTQYF,TGCGCCAGCAGCCAGCTAGCGGGAGGCCCTCGGGATACGCAGTATTTT
-,TRBJ1-1,few,TRBV4-1,CASSQDQSSAITEAFF,TGCGCCAGCAGCCAAGATCAGAGTTCGGCGATCACTGAAGCTTTCTTT
-,TRBJ2-3,-,TRBV7-8,CASSLASRDTQYF,TGTGCCAGCAGCTTAGCGTCCAGAGATACGCAGTATTTT
TRBD1,TRBJ2-7,-,TRBV7-9,CASSSPGTGSSYEQYF,TGTGCCAGCAGCTCTCCCGGGACAGGGTCCTCCTACGAGCAGTACTTC
-,TRBJ1-4,-,TRBV25-1,CASSESGPTNEKLFF,TGTGCCAGCAGTGAGTCAGGGCCAACTAATGAAAAACTGTTTTTT
TRBD2,TRBJ2-1,-,TRBV20-1,CSAPGLAGGQRYNEQFF,TGCAGTGCCCCGGGACTAGCGGGAGGGCAACGGTACAATGAGCAGTTCTTC
-,TRBJ2-5,few,TRBV12-5,CASGGAPRETQYF,TGTGCTAGTGGCGGGGCCCCGAGGGAGACCCAGTACTTC
-,TRBJ1-6,few,TRBV5-6,CASSFNVGSYNSPLHF,TGTGCCAGCAGCTTTAATGTCGGCTCCTATAATTCACCCCTCCACTTT
TRBD2,TRBJ2-1,many,TRBV7-9,CASSIGLAGWSYNEQFF,TGTGCCAGCAGCATCGGACTAGCGGGATGGTCCTACAATGAGCAGTTCTTC
TRBD2,TRBJ2-1,-,TRBV27,CASSLYPSGYEQFF,TGTGCCAGCAGTTTATACCCTAGCGGTTATGAGCAGTTCTTC